This TCR beta chain was identified during a study of Graves' ophthalmopathy and Graves' hyperthyroidism. About the research overall: Peripheral blood sampling occurred at initial diagnosis, before any treatment.

Among the exclusions were patients with other autoimmune diseases, uncontrolled infections, pregnancy or lactation. RNA transcripts provided the template for amplifying TCR beta CDR3 regions. First-round RT-PCR with HTBI primers preceded a second-round multiplex PCR. In TCRdb, the multiplex PCR reads were re-called with MiXCR into one record per CDR3 protein. Of approximately 150,000 distinct CDR3 sequences in the sample, under 45% were seen once. This clonotype appeared many times. With 5 bases clipped from V and 7 bases from J, the junction kept 7 bases outside the gene matches. Germline V gives CDR1 PRHDT, CDR2 FYEKMQ (reference sequence). This CDR3 contains 15 residues.

The receptor was isolated from a man younger than 45 with Graves' ophthalmopathy. Sequencing was done on a sample of peripheral blood. V usage is TRBV13 and J usage is TRBJ1-6; 8 bases line up with TRBD1. CDR3 residues: CASSTRQGRNSPLHF. CDR3 in DNA: TGTGCCAGCAGCACCCGACAGGGGAGAAATTCACCCCTCCACTTT.